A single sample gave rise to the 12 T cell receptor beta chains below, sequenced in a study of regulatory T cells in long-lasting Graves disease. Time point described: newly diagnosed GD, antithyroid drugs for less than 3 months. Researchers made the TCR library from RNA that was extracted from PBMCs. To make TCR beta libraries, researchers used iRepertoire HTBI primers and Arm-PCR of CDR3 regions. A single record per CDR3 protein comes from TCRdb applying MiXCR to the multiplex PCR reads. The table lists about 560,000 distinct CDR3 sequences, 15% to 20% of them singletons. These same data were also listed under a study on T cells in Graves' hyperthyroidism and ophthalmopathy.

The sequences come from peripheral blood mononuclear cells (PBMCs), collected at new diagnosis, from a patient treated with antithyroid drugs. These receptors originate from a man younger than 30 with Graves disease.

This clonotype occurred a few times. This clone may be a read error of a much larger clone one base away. CDR3 amino acids: CASSDGGREAFF. The CDR3 DNA reads TGTGCCAGCAGCGACGGGGGCCGTGAAGCTTTCTTT. The J gene is TRBJ1-1, the V gene TRBV12-3 or TRBV12-4, with TRBD1 as a possible D gene (6 bases). Trimming shortened V by 6 bases and J by 7 bases, and 12 bases separated the two germline ends. CDR3 length equals 12 residues.

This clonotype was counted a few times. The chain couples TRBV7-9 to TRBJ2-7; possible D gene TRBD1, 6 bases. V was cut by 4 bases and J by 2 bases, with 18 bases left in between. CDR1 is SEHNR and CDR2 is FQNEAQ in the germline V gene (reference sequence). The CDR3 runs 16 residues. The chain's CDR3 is CASSSSLGTFAYEQYF. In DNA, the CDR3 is TGTGCCAGCAGCTCCTCCCTTGGGACATTTGCCTACGAGCAGTACTTC.

CDR3 nucleotides: TGTGCCAGCAGCGCCTCAGGGGCGCGAGAGCAGTACTTC. It is translated as CASSASGAREQYF. The chain uses TRBV9 and TRBJ2-7, with a weak D call TRBD1 (6 bases). This CDR3 contains 13 residues. V gave up 3 bases and J gave up 7 bases, with 14 bases separating them. Germline CDR1 and CDR2: SGDLS and YYNGEE.

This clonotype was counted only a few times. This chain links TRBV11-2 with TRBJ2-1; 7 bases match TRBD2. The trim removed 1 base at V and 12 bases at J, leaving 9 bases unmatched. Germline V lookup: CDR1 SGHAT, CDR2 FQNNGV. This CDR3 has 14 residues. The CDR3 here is CASSLGGRAWGQFF. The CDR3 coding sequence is TGTGCCAGCAGCTTAGGTGGGAGGGCCTGGGGGCAGTTCTTC.

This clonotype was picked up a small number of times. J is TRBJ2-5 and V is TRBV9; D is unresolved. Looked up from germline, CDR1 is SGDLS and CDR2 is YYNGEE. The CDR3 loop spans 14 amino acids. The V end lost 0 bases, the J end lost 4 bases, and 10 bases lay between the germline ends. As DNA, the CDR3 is TGTGCCAGCAGCGTAGGAATTACAACAGAGACCCAGTACTTC. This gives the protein CASSVGITTETQYF.

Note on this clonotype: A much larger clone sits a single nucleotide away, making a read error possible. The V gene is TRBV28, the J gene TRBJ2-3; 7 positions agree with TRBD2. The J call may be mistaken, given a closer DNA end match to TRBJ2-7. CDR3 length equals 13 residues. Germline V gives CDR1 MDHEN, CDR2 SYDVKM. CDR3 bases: TGTGCCGGCAGCTCGGGACGAGCGGGAGAGCAGTACTTC. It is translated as CAGSSGRAGEQYF.

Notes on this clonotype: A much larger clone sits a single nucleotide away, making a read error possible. The CDR3 loop reads CASSKPPSDTQCF. The CDR3, as DNA: TGCGCCAGCTCTAAGCCCCCCTCAGATACGCAGTGTTTT. This chain links TRBV5-1 with TRBJ2-3; D is ambiguous. Germline loops: CDR1 SGHRS, CDR2 YFSETQ. This CDR3 comprises 13 residues.

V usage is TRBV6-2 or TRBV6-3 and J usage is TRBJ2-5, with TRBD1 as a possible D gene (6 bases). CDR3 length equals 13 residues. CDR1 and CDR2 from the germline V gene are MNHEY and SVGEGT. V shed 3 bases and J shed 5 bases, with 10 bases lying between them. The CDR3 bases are TGTGCCAGCAGTTATCGGACAGCGGAGACCCAGTACTTC. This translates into CASSYRTAETQYF.

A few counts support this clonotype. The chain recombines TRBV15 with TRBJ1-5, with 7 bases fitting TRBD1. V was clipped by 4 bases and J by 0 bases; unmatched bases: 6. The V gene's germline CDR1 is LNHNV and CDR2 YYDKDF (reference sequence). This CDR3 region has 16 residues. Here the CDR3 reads CATSMSGQSSNQPQHF. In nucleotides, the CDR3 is TGTGCCACCAGCATGTCGGGACAGAGTAGCAATCAGCCCCAGCATTTT.

Here the CDR3 DNA reads TGCAGCGTTGAAAACACATACGAGCAGTACTTC. As protein: CSVENTYEQYF. The chain has TRBV29-1 and TRBJ2-7; D remains ambiguous. This CDR3 contains 11 residues. Germline CDR1 reads SQVTM; CDR2 reads ANQGSEA. Trimming shortened V by 2 bases and J by 4 bases, and 6 bases separated the two germline ends.

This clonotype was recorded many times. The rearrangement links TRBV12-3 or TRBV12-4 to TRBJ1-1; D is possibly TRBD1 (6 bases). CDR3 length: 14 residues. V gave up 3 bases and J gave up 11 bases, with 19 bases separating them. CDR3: CASSFEDRQRGAFF. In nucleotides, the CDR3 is TGTGCCAGCAGTTTCGAAGATCGGCAAAGGGGGGCTTTCTTT.

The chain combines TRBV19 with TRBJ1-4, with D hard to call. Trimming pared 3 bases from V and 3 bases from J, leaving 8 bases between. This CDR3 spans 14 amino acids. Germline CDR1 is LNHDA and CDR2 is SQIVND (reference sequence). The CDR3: CASSMWGSNEKLFF. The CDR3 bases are TGTGCCAGTAGTATGTGGGGATCTAATGAAAAACTGTTTTTT.